The 20 T cell receptor beta chains in this list originate from one sample, sequenced in a study of blood T cell repertoires in COVID-19. Assay: immunoSEQ multiplex PCR; the TCRdb copy retains only in-frame clones and omits some. The sample contains almost 90,000 clones, around nine tenths of which appear only once. Sequenced material: peripheral blood. These receptors were collected from an elderly man with acute or convalescent COVID-19.

This clone was observed once. The V gene is TRBV28, the J gene TRBJ1-2; the D is unclear. V lost 8 bases, J lost 4 bases, and 17 bases lay in between. The germline V gene encodes CDR1 MDHEN and CDR2 SYDVKM. There are 14 residues in the CDR3. For the CDR3, the DNA is TGTGCCAGCGGTCCTTTTGAGGGCGTCTATGGCTACACCTTC. Translation gives CASGPFEGVYGYTF.

The gene calls are TRBV27 and TRBJ2-4; 9 nucleotides align to TRBD1. CDR1 is MNHEY, CDR2 SMNVEV, per germline (reference sequence). The CDR3 loop spans 19 amino acids. J gave up 0 bases and V 5 bases, and 14 bases lay outside the gene matches. The CDR3 sequence: CASSRAGTGRDLAKNIQYF. Here the CDR3 DNA reads TGTGCCAGCAGTCGTGCCGGGACAGGGAGGGACCTAGCCAAAAACATTCAGTACTTC.

The rearrangement links TRBV6-2 or TRBV6-3 to TRBJ2-2; D possibly corresponds to TRBD1 (5 bases). CDR1 is MNHEY, CDR2 SVGEGT, per germline. Deletions cut 5 bases from V and 2 bases from J, with 15 bases between. This CDR3 has 16 amino acids. CDR3 nucleotide sequence: TGTGCCAGCAGTGCAAGACCCCAGGGAAACACCGGGGAGCTGTTTTTT. This translates into CASSARPQGNTGELFF.

DNA of the CDR3: TGTGCCAGCAGCCAAGATATCGGACAGGGTTGGTCACCCCTCCACTTT. Translation gives CASSQDIGQGWSPLHF. The chain uses TRBV3-1 (or the pseudogene TRBV3-2) and TRBJ1-6; TRBD1 aligns across 8 bases. V was clipped by 0 bases and J by 10 bases; unmatched bases: 8. The CDR3 runs 16 residues. CDR1 and CDR2 from the germline V gene are LGHDT and YNNKEL (reference sequence).

V usage is TRBV4-1 and J usage is TRBJ2-2; maybe TRBD2 (6 bases). V was trimmed by 4 bases and J by 5 bases, leaving 14 bases between them. The length of the CDR3 is 15 residues. CDR1 MGHRA and CDR2 YSYEKL come from the germline V gene. The CDR3 reads CASSRAPGATGELFF. In DNA form, the CDR3 reads TGCGCCAGCAGCCGGGCCCCGGGAGCTACCGGGGAGCTGTTTTTT.

The V gene is TRBV18, the J gene TRBJ2-7; TRBD1 might be the D (6 bases). The CDR3 is 15 residues long. Trimming shortened V by 2 bases and J by 1 base, and 12 bases separated the two germline ends. The germline gives CDR1 KGHSH, CDR2 LQKENI. The CDR3: CASSPGGARSYEQYF. For the CDR3, the DNA is TGTGCCAGCTCACCAGGGGGCGCAAGGTCCTACGAGCAGTACTTC.

V is TRBV6-1 and J is TRBJ2-1, with D possibly being TRBD1 (5 bases). This CDR3 comprises 15 residues. Trimming pared 2 bases from V and 5 bases from J, leaving 13 bases between. Per germline, CDR1 MNHNS and CDR2 SASEGT. Here the CDR3 DNA reads TGTGCCAGCAGTGAATCGGCCAGGGTGGACAATGAGCAGTTCTTC. It translates to CASSESARVDNEQFF.

This clone appeared once. This chain connects TRBV11-2 to TRBJ2-3, with D possibly being TRBD2 (5 bases). This CDR3 comprises 16 residues. Germline V gene data show CDR1 as SGHAT and CDR2 as FQNNGV. Trimming left V 5 bases short and J 0 bases short, with 15 bases between. CDR3 DNA sequence: TGTGCCAGCAGCCCGAGGGTACAGACTAGCACAGATACGCAGTATTTT. Protein sequence: CASSPRVQTSTDTQYF.

The chain combines TRBV10-3 with TRBJ1-1; unclear D gene. Germline CDR1 and CDR2: ENHRY and SYGVKD. Trimming stripped 6 bases from V and 5 bases from J, with 10 bases between. The CDR3 runs to 12 residues. The CDR3 DNA is TGTGCCATCAGCGGACTGGGGACTGAAGCTTTCTTT. Amino acids: CAISGLGTEAFF.

The V gene is TRBV29-1, the J gene TRBJ2-5, with D perhaps matching TRBD1 (6 bases). The germline V and J ends were trimmed by 4 bases and 5 bases, with 11 bases remaining between them. Germline values: CDR1 SQVTM, CDR2 ANQGSEA. The CDR3 is 12 amino acids. In DNA, the CDR3 is TGCAGCGTTGGGGACACCCCGGAGACCCAGTACTTC. Translation gives CSVGDTPETQYF.

The chain joins TRBV11-1 to TRBJ2-7; 8 positions match TRBD2. This CDR3 is 13 amino acids long. Germline V gene sequence: CDR1 SGHAT, CDR2 FQDESV (reference sequence). J gave up 6 bases and V 8 bases, and 9 bases lay outside the gene matches. The CDR3 here is CASCYGTSFEQYF. The CDR3 coding sequence is TGTGCCAGCTGCTACGGGACTAGTTTCGAGCAGTACTTC.

The V gene is TRBV5-1, the J gene TRBJ1-5; D gene ambiguous. This CDR3 has 15 amino acids. V lost 0 bases, J lost 1 base, and 8 bases lay in between. Per the germline V gene, CDR1 is SGHRS and CDR2 is YFSETQ. The CDR3 DNA reads TGCGCCAGCAGCTTGGCCGGGGTAAGCAATCAGCCCCAGCATTTT. Protein sequence: CASSLAGVSNQPQHF.

J is TRBJ2-7 and V is TRBV28; 10 bases match TRBD2. CDR1 is MDHEN, CDR2 SYDVKM, per germline. The CDR3 extends over 17 amino acids. The junction had 11 bases not matched to a gene; V was cut back by 5 bases and J by 1 base. CDR3 region: CASSLPQGLALSYEQYF. The DNA for the CDR3 is TGTGCCAGCAGTCTACCACAGGGACTAGCGCTTTCCTACGAGCAGTACTTC.

The chain recombines TRBV4-2 with TRBJ2-2, with 15 positions matching TRBD2. V was pared by 4 bases and J by 0 bases, with 3 bases of the junction left unmatched. CDR1 and CDR2 from the germline V gene are LGHNA and YNFKEQ. This CDR3 is built from 18 residues. The CDR3 DNA is TGTGCCAGCAGCCCGGGACTAGCGGGAGGAGCGAACACCGGGGAGCTGTTTTTT. As protein: CASSPGLAGGANTGELFF.

The chain recombines TRBV21-1 with TRBJ2-7; the table's TRBD2 call for D was not verified on the DNA. TRBV21-1 is a listed pseudogene. The CDR3 sequence is 11 residues long. The CDR3 DNA is TGTGCCACGTGGACTGCCCCGGAGCAGTACTTC. It encodes CATWTAPEQYF.

This clone was detected once. This chain uses TRBV19 with TRBJ2-5, with a tentative D call TRBD2 (6 bases). Germline assignment: CDR1 LNHDA and CDR2 SQIVND (reference sequence). Trimming shortened V by 3 bases and J by 4 bases, and 12 bases separated the two germline ends. CDR3 length: 14 residues. The CDR3 DNA is TGTGCCAGTAGTATCGGAGGGACGCGAGAGACCCAGTACTTC. Protein sequence: CASSIGGTRETQYF.

The chain employs TRBV2 and TRBJ2-2; 10 bases agree with TRBD1. With 6 bases clipped from V and 6 bases from J, the junction kept 7 bases outside the gene matches. CDR1 is SNHLY and CDR2 is FYNNEI in the germline V gene. The CDR3 is made up of 15 amino acids. Here the CDR3 DNA reads TGTGCCAGCAGAGGGGACAGGGGAACCCCCGGGGAGCTGTTTTTT. As protein: CASRGDRGTPGELFF.

CDR3 nucleotides: TGTGCCAGCAACGGACAGTTGAACACTGAAGCTTTCTTT. As protein: CASNGQLNTEAFF. The chain joins TRBV25-1 to TRBJ1-1; weak D call: TRBD1 (6 bases). The CDR3 loop spans 13 amino acids. V shed 7 bases and J shed 0 bases, with 9 bases lying between them. Per germline, CDR1 MGHDK and CDR2 SYGVNS.

This clone was found once. The V gene is TRBV6-6, the J gene TRBJ1-5; TRBD1 is a possible D gene (6 bases). The CDR3 covers 16 residues. The germline CDR1 and CDR2 sequences are MNHNY and SVGAGI (reference sequence). Deletions cut 1 base from V and 6 bases from J, with 16 bases between. The CDR3 protein is CASSYFQGRIGQPQHF. CDR3 in DNA: TGTGCCAGCAGTTACTTTCAGGGGCGCATCGGTCAGCCCCAGCATTTT.

V is TRBV3-1 (or the pseudogene TRBV3-2) and J is TRBJ2-7, with 8 bases that match TRBD2. CDR1 is LGHDT, CDR2 YNNKEL, per germline (reference sequence). This CDR3 is 17 amino acids long. The V gene end was trimmed by 0 bases and the J gene end by 2 bases; junction bases not matched to a gene: 9. The CDR3 DNA sequence: TGTGCCAGCAGCCAAGATAACGGAGCGGGAGCCCCCTACGAGCAGTACTTC. Its translation: CASSQDNGAGAPYEQYF.